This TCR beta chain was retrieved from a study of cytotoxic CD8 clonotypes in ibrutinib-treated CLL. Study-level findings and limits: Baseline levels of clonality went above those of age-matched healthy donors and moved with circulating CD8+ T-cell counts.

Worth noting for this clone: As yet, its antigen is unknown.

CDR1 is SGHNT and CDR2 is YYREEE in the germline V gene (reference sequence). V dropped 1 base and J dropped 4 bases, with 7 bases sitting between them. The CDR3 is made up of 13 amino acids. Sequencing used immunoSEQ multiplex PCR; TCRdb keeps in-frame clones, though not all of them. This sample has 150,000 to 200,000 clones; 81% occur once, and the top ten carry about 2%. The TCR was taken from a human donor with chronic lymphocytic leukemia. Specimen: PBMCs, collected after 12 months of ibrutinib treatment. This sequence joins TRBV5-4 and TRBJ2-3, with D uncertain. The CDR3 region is CASSLPLADTQYF. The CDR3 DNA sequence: TGTGCCAGCAGCTTGCCATTGGCAGATACGCAGTATTTT. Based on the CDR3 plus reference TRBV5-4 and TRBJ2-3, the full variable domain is ETGVTQSPTHLIKTRGQQVTLRCSSQSGHNTVSWYQQALGQGPQFIFQYYREEENGRGNFPPRFSGLQFPNYSSELNVNALELDDSALYLCASSLPLADTQYFGPGTRLTVL.